These 8 T cell receptor beta chains originate from one sample sequenced in a study of T cells in women clearing cervical HPV infection. TCRdb keeps only in-frame clones here, not all; method: immunoSEQ multiplex PCR. The sample table sets out roughly 31,000 clones. The material sequenced was blood buffy coat. The receptors shown here come from a woman aged 18 to 75 with a cervical HPV16 infection that either progressed to CIN3+ or cleared (not recorded which).

The CDR3 DNA, read in part, is TGTGCCACCAGCAGAGGGACTACCACAGATACG. This sequence encodes CATSRGTTTDT. The complete CDR3 sequence is CATSRGTTTDTQYF. The J gene is TRBJ2-3, the V gene TRBV15; tentative D call: TRBD2 (6 bases). The CDR3 extends 3 residues past the end of the read, so its final part is completed from the germline J gene. The CDR3 runs 14 residues. The germline gives CDR1 LNHNV, CDR2 YYDKDF (reference sequence). The V end lost 1 base, the J end lost 2 bases, and 7 bases lay between the germline ends. Full variable domain (rest looked up from reference TRBV15 and TRBJ2-3): DAMVIQNPRYQVTQFGKPVTLSCSQTLNHNVMYWYQQKSSQAPKLLFHYYDKDFNNEADTPDNFQSRRPNTSFCFLDIRSPGLGDTAMYLCATSRGTTTDTQYFGPGTRLTVL.

A note on this clone: The CDR3 end is not reached by the read, which stops 3 residues before it; the germline J gene fills it in. At the DNA level, this CDR3 is encoded by other sequences in the same sample as well. The chain joins TRBV5-1 to TRBJ2-1, with D possibly TRBD1 on 6 matching bases. V lost 4 bases to trimming and J lost 2 bases, with 10 bases between them. The CDR3 runs 14 residues. The germline V gene encodes CDR1 SGHRS and CDR2 YFSETQ. CDR3 DNA (partial): TGCGCCAGCAGCCCCGCAGGGGCCTACAATGAG. This sequence encodes CASSPAGAYNE. The full CDR3 is CASSPAGAYNEQFF.

To note about this clone: Sequencing ends 3 residues short of the CDR3 end; the germline J gene provides the rest. V and J are TRBV15 and TRBJ2-1; 10 bases map to TRBD2. Germline V gene data show CDR1 as LNHNV and CDR2 as YYDKDF (reference sequence). There are 18 residues in the CDR3. V was clipped by 5 bases and J by 5 bases; unmatched bases: 15. CDR3 protein: CATSGYTSGRAFNNEQFF. CDR3 DNA (partial): TGTGCCACCAGCGGATACACAAGCGGGAGGGCATTTAACAATGAG.

As for this clone: Read sequence stops 3 residues before the CDR3 end, and the germline J gene provides the missing end. The chain combines TRBV7-9 with TRBJ1-2, with TRBD1 matching 7 bases. Trimming at V came to 1 base and at J to 5 bases, leaving 4 bases not matched to a gene. Germline lookup yields CDR1 SEHNR and CDR2 FQNEAQ (reference sequence). CDR3 size: 14 residues. CDR3 sequence: CASSLGGRGYGYTF. Partial CDR3 DNA: TGTGCCAGCAGCTTAGGTGGCAGGGGGTATGGC.

Points on this clone: The CDR3 extends 3 residues past the end of the read, so its final part is completed from the germline J gene. The chain recombines TRBV5-1 with TRBJ2-5; 12 bases map to TRBD2. Germline-derived CDR1 and CDR2 are SGHRS and YFSETQ. The CDR3 totals 15 residues. Partial CDR3 DNA: TGCGCCAGCAGCTTGTTTACTAGCGGGGGGAATACC. Translation: CASSLFTSGGNT. The entire CDR3 protein reads CASSLFTSGGNTQYF.

With respect to this clone: The CDR3 goes on 3 residues after the read ends, and that part is filled in from the germline J gene. This chain links TRBV7-3 with TRBJ2-3; 10 nucleotides match TRBD2. The CDR3 is made up of 15 amino acids. Germline CDR1 and CDR2: SGHTA and FQGTGA. The sequenced part of the CDR3 DNA is TGTGCCAGCAGCTTATCTAGCGGGAGTAGGGAGACG. Translation gives CASSLSSGSRET. The whole CDR3 sequence reads CASSLSSGSRETQYF.

Its frequency marks this clone as medium-sized. The read stops 3 residues short of the end of the CDR3; the missing end is completed from the germline J gene. The chain links TRBV28 to TRBJ1-1; 9 positions agree with TRBD1. Germline values: CDR1 MDHEN, CDR2 SYDVKM. With 2 bases clipped from V and 4 bases from J, the junction kept 5 bases outside the gene matches. There are 15 residues in the CDR3. The sequenced CDR3 bases are TGTGCCAGCAGTTTACAAACAGGGGGCGGCACTGAA. Translation: CASSLQTGGGTE. The CDR3, in full, reads CASSLQTGGGTEAFF.

Note on this clone: The CDR3 end lies 3 residues beyond the end of the read and is filled in from the germline J gene. V and J are TRBV15 and TRBJ1-5, with D possibly matching TRBD1 (6 bases). Germline lookup yields CDR1 LNHNV and CDR2 YYDKDF (reference sequence). V was clipped by 8 bases and J by 3 bases, with 14 bases between them. This CDR3 contains 14 residues. The CDR3 sequence: CATGGRVFNQPQHF. The part of the CDR3 DNA that was read is TGTGCCACCGGGGGCAGGGTCTTCAATCAGCCC.